Below, 28 T cell receptor beta chains from the same sample are listed, as sequenced in a study of cytomegalovirus exposure and HLA in healthy donors. Both 60 Vbeta primers and 13 Jbeta primers went into the PCR. Generated by immunoSEQ multiplex PCR, the TCRdb table keeps only in-frame clones and is missing some. This sample carries about 200,000 clones, about 88% of them seen once, and the ten largest clones take around 0.31%. Input material: PBMCs. The receptors shown here come from a woman aged 25 to 39 in good health and CMV-seronegative.

The CDR3 region has the DNA TGTGCCAGCTCACCGAGGACAGGGGGTGGGAACACTGAAGCTTTCTTT. Its translation: CASSPRTGGGNTEAFF. This chain joins TRBV18 and TRBJ1-1, with TRBD1 identical over 10 bases. V was pared by 3 bases and J by 1 base, with 5 bases of the junction left unmatched. Germline V gene sequence: CDR1 KGHSH, CDR2 LQKENI. The CDR3 is 16 residues long.

The chain combines TRBV5-1 with TRBJ2-7; D call uncertain. The V end lost 7 bases, the J end lost 2 bases, and 16 bases lay between the germline ends. This CDR3 region has 14 residues. The germline CDR1 and CDR2 sequences are SGHRS and YFSETQ. CDR3 DNA: TGCGCCAGCCTGGTTAGCCCCGGAACCTACGAGCAGTACTTC. This encodes CASLVSPGTYEQYF.

In this sample, this clone turned up once. The chain couples TRBV11-2 to TRBJ2-3; TRBD2 agrees at 8 bases. With V trimmed by 8 bases and J by 1 base, 8 bases remained unmatched. This CDR3 has 15 amino acids. The germline V gene has CDR1 SGHAT and CDR2 FQNNGV. The DNA for the CDR3 is TGTGCCAGCGCCAGGGGAGCGGGAGGCACAGATACGCAGTATTTT. Protein product: CASARGAGGTDTQYF.

The rearrangement joins TRBV19 to TRBJ1-1; D ambiguous. Germline V lookup: CDR1 LNHDA, CDR2 SQIVND (reference sequence). Trimming left V 4 bases short and J 1 base short, with 7 bases between. The CDR3 has 13 amino acids. CDR3 residues: CASSTGENTEAFF. CDR3 DNA sequence: TGTGCCAGTAGTACCGGGGAGAACACTGAAGCTTTCTTT.

The V and J genes are TRBV2 and TRBJ2-1; a weak D match, TRBD1 (5 bases). The CDR3 sequence is 13 residues long. Germline values: CDR1 SNHLY, CDR2 FYNNEI. Trimming left V 2 bases short and J 9 bases short, with 11 bases between. CDR3: CASSELGAGEQFF. The DNA for the CDR3 is TGTGCCAGCAGTGAACTAGGGGCTGGTGAGCAGTTCTTC.

For this clone: At one boundary the junction diverges from the germline segment, which might be a read error. The V gene is TRBV27, the J gene TRBJ2-7; a possible D gene is TRBD2 (5 bases). Germline CDR1 reads MNHEY; CDR2 reads SMNVEV (reference sequence). The CDR3 covers 15 residues. The CDR3 DNA follows: TGTGCCAGCAGTCCGTGGACTTTTAGCTCCTACGAGCGGTACTTC. Encoded protein: CASSPWTFSSYERYF.

The chain carries TRBV5-1 and TRBJ2-2, with 7 bases that match TRBD1. CDR3 length: 17 amino acids. V dropped 4 bases and J dropped 4; count of bases not matched to a gene: 13. CDR1 and CDR2 (germline): SGHRS, YFSETQ. CDR3 DNA sequence: TGCGCCAGCAGCCCGGTCGGGTCAGGGGGAAGCACCGGGGAGCTGTTTTTT. Encoded protein: CASSPVGSGGSTGELFF. Drawing the rest from reference TRBV5-1 and TRBJ2-2, the complete variable domain is KAGVTQTPRYLIKTRGQQVTLSCSPISGHRSVSWYQQTPGQGLQFLFEYFSETQRNKGNFPGRFSGRQFSNSRSEMNVSTLELGDSALYLCASSPVGSGGSTGELFFGEGSRLTVL.

The sample holds one count of this clone. This rearrangement joins TRBV10-3 to TRBJ2-7, with D perhaps matching TRBD1 (5 bases). The CDR3 length is 11 residues. CDR1 is ENHRY and CDR2 is SYGVKD in the germline V gene. Trimming took off 6 bases at V and 7 bases at J, with 10 bases between the two ends. The CDR3, as DNA: TGTGCCATCAGCCAGGACATAGAGCAGTACTTC. It is translated as CAISQDIEQYF.

V gene TRBV30 combines with J gene TRBJ1-1, with no clear D. Germline V gives CDR1 GTSNPN, CDR2 SVGIG (reference sequence). Trimming cost V 5 bases and J 0 bases, with 7 bases left between them. The CDR3 contains 12 residues. Here the CDR3 DNA reads TGTGCCTGGGAGAGGTTGAACACTGAAGCTTTCTTT. It specifies CAWERLNTEAFF.

The chain joins TRBV2 to TRBJ2-1; 7 bases are shared with TRBD1. Germline values: CDR1 SNHLY, CDR2 FYNNEI. The CDR3 has 15 amino acids. After removal of 5 bases from V and 0 bases from J, the junction contained 4 bases not matched to a gene. CDR3 loop: CASSSTGASYNEQFF. DNA of the CDR3: TGTGCCAGCAGTTCTACAGGGGCCTCCTACAATGAGCAGTTCTTC. Full variable domain (outside the CDR3, taken from reference TRBV2 and TRBJ2-1): EPEVTQTPSHQVTQMGQEVILRCVPISNHLYFYWYRQILGQKVEFLVSFYNNEISEKSEIFDDQFSVERPDGSNFTLKIRSTKLEDSAMYFCASSSTGASYNEQFFGPGTRLTVL.

The rearrangement links TRBV19 to TRBJ1-2, with 8 bases fitting TRBD1. CDR1 is LNHDA and CDR2 is SQIVND in the germline V gene (reference sequence). The CDR3 is made up of 14 amino acids. V trimming: 6 bases; J trimming: 3 bases; junction bases outside the gene matches: 6. The CDR3 loop reads CASSSTGGDYGYTF. Written as DNA, the CDR3 is TGTGCCAGTAGCAGTACAGGGGGGGACTATGGCTACACCTTC.

V and J are TRBV11-1 and TRBJ2-7; perhaps TRBD1 as D (6 bases). Trimming removed 1 base from V and 2 bases from J, with 9 bases in between. The CDR3 consists of 14 residues. CDR1 and CDR2 from the germline V gene are SGHAT and FQDESV (reference sequence). CDR3 sequence (DNA): TGTGCCAGCAGCTTAGTAGGGACAACCTACGAGCAGTACTTC. Translation: CASSLVGTTYEQYF.

This clone was seen a handful of times. The chain links TRBV4-1 to TRBJ1-1, with 10 bases identical to TRBD1. The CDR3 is 18 residues long. The trim removed 4 bases at V and 3 bases at J, leaving 14 bases unmatched. Germline lookup yields CDR1 MGHRA and CDR2 YSYEKL. The CDR3 coding sequence is TGCGCCAGCAGCCCCAGGGGGACAGGGGTACTCGGACACACTGAAGCTTTCTTT. Its protein is CASSPRGTGVLGHTEAFF.

The V call is TRBV29-1, the J call TRBJ2-7; tentative D call: TRBD2 (6 bases). Trimming removed 3 bases at V and 10 bases at J, with 10 bases between. The CDR3 contains 10 residues. CDR1 is SQVTM and CDR2 is ANQGSEA in the germline V gene. In DNA form, the CDR3 reads TGCAGCGTTGAGGAGGGGAAACAGTACTTC. It is translated as CSVEEGKQYF.

This clone was detected only a few times. The chain carries TRBV28 and TRBJ2-7, with 9 positions matching TRBD2. Trimming at V came to 1 base and at J to 5 bases, leaving 21 bases not matched to a gene. Germline assignment: CDR1 MDHEN and CDR2 SYDVKM. The CDR3 runs 20 residues. CDR3 in DNA: TGTGCCAGCAGTTTATACCCCCTCGTTGTAGCGGGGGACTCATACAACGAGCAGTACTTC. This codes for CASSLYPLVVAGDSYNEQYF.

The chain uses TRBV5-1 and TRBJ2-7; D gene unclear. Between the trimmed V and J ends, which lost 5 bases and 3 bases, there was a span of 12 bases. CDR1 is SGHRS, CDR2 YFSETQ, per germline. This CDR3 has 13 amino acids. CDR3 sequence reads: CASSLTPNYEQYF. As DNA, the CDR3 is TGCGCCAGCAGTCTGACTCCAAACTACGAGCAGTACTTC.

The rearrangement uses TRBV6-5 and TRBJ1-4; a possible D gene is TRBD1 (5 bases). Trimming pared 5 bases from V and 4 bases from J, leaving 11 bases between. The germline gives CDR1 MNHEY, CDR2 SVGAGI. This CDR3 spans 14 amino acids. The CDR3 sequence is CASSPLGGNEKLFF. The CDR3 coding sequence is TGTGCCAGCAGTCCACTCGGGGGTAATGAAAAACTGTTTTTT.

The rearrangement links TRBV11-2 to TRBJ2-7; 7 nucleotides align to TRBD1. Germline V gene sequence: CDR1 SGHAT, CDR2 FQNNGV. The CDR3 is 13 residues long. V lost 2 bases to trimming and J lost 11 bases; unmatched junction nucleotides: 9. CDR3 region: CASSLWGQLEEYF. CDR3 nucleotide sequence: TGTGCCAGCAGCTTATGGGGACAGTTGGAGGAGTACTTC.

This clone was recorded a few times. The genes are TRBV11-2 and TRBJ1-2; a possible D gene is TRBD1 (5 bases). V shed 5 bases and J shed 0 bases, with 10 bases lying between them. The CDR3 spans 14 residues. Per the germline V gene, CDR1 is SGHAT and CDR2 is FQNNGV. In DNA, the CDR3 is TGTGCCAGCAGCCTGCAGGGATCTAACTATGGCTACACCTTC. It is translated as CASSLQGSNYGYTF.

CDR3: CASSPWTSGGADTQYF. DNA for the CDR3: TGTGCCAGCAGCCCTTGGACTAGCGGGGGTGCAGATACGCAGTATTTT. This chain uses TRBV7-9 with TRBJ2-3; 13 nucleotides line up with TRBD2. The V and J ends lost 5 bases and 4 bases, in that order; junction bases with no gene match: 6. This CDR3 has 16 residues. CDR1 and CDR2 (germline): SEHNR, FQNEAQ (reference sequence). The full variable domain, completed using reference TRBV7-9 and TRBJ2-3, is DTGVSQNPRHKITKRGQNVTFRCDPISEHNRLYWYRQTLGQGPEFLTYFQNEAQLEKSRLLSDRFSAERPKGSFSTLEIQRTEQGDSAMYLCASSPWTSGGADTQYFGPGTRLTVL.

The sample holds a few counts of this clone. The chain recombines TRBV29-1 with TRBJ1-5; 8 bases align to TRBD1. The V gene end was trimmed by 5 bases and the J gene end by 11 bases; junction bases not matched to a gene: 11. The CDR3 sequence is 13 residues long. Germline V gene sequence: CDR1 SQVTM, CDR2 ANQGSEA. The CDR3 DNA sequence: TGCAGCGTTATAGGACAGGGTCATGCGACCCAGCATTTT. This sequence encodes CSVIGQGHATQHF.

The V and J genes are TRBV2 and TRBJ1-1; TRBD1 is a possible D gene (5 bases). The CDR3 contains 13 residues. V dropped 6 bases and J dropped 1 base, with 9 bases sitting between them. CDR1 and CDR2 (germline): SNHLY, FYNNEI. The CDR3 DNA follows: TGTGCCAGCAGGCCAGACAGGAACACTGAAGCTTTCTTT. Translation: CASRPDRNTEAFF.

This clone was seen a handful of times. Other nucleotide sequences in the sample specify the same CDR3. V is TRBV28 and J is TRBJ1-1, with 8 bases that match TRBD1. The germline CDR1 and CDR2 sequences are MDHEN and SYDVKM. The length of the CDR3 is 13 residues. V shed 5 bases and J 4 bases; nucleotides not matched to a gene: 3. CDR3 in amino acids: CASSQTGGTEAFF. CDR3 nucleotide sequence: TGTGCCAGCAGTCAAACAGGGGGCACTGAAGCTTTCTTT.

V and J are TRBV5-1 and TRBJ2-5; 7 bases line up with TRBD2. The V gene's germline CDR1 is SGHRS and CDR2 YFSETQ. Trimming at V came to 0 bases and at J to 6 bases, leaving 5 bases not matched to a gene. The CDR3 extends over 14 amino acids. CDR3 DNA sequence: TGCGCCAGCAGCTTGGGAGAGGGAGGGAAGACCCAGTACTTC. This codes for CASSLGEGGKTQYF.

The chain carries TRBV7-3 and TRBJ2-5; weak D call: TRBD2 (5 bases). Germline-derived CDR1 and CDR2 are SGHTA and FQGTGA. V lost 3 bases, J lost 5 bases, and 10 bases lay in between. CDR3 length: 13 amino acids. The chain's CDR3 is CASSFQEEETQYF. The CDR3 nucleotides are TGTGCCAGCAGCTTCCAGGAGGAGGAGACCCAGTACTTC.

A single count supports this clone. The chain is built from TRBV11-2 and TRBJ1-3, with D uncertain. The CDR3 has 18 amino acids. CDR1 and CDR2 from the germline V gene are SGHAT and FQNNGV. V dropped 2 bases and J dropped 0 bases, with 17 bases sitting between them. The CDR3 region has the DNA TGTGCCAGCAGCTTAACTCGGTACAGATCAATCTCTGGAAACACCATATATTTT. Protein product: CASSLTRYRSISGNTIYF.

The V and J genes are TRBV6-1 and TRBJ1-6; 9 bases are a match to TRBD1. V shed 3 bases, J shed 7 bases, and the junction held 4 bases outside the gene matches. The CDR3 is 15 residues long. The germline V gene has CDR1 MNHNS and CDR2 SASEGT. CDR3: CASSEPGQGNSPLHF. CDR3 coding DNA: TGTGCCAGCAGTGAGCCGGGACAGGGAAATTCACCCCTCCACTTT.

The V and J genes are TRBV5-6 and TRBJ2-2, with D uncertain. The CDR3 totals 16 residues. The germline V gene has CDR1 SGHDT and CDR2 YYEEEE. V was cut by 0 bases and J by 6 bases, with 15 bases left in between. The CDR3 DNA follows: TGTGCCAGCAGCTTGGTCAACAGCCGGTCGTCCGGGGAGCTGTTTTTT. This gives the protein CASSLVNSRSSGELFF. Full variable domain (outside the CDR3, taken from reference TRBV5-6 and TRBJ2-2): DAGVTQSPTHLIKTRGQQVTLRCSPKSGHDTVSWYQQALGQGPQFIFQYYEEEERQRGNFPDRFSGHQFPNYSSELNVNALLLGDSALYLCASSLVNSRSSGELFFGEGSRLTVL.